Listed below are T cell receptor beta chains from one sample, sequenced in a study of tumor-infiltrating lymphocytes in localized non-small cell lung cancer. Sequenced by immunoSEQ multiplex PCR; TCRdb stores in-frame clones only, minus some. The sample consists of over 10,000 clones, about 66% of them appearing once. The sample consisted of lung tumor tissue. All receptors derive from a human donor with non-small cell lung cancer. The CDR3 runs from the conserved cysteine through the conserved F or W. The D gene is left open where the match is weak. Not every row has a clone size; where given, it reads once, few, many or a size class.

TGTGCCAGCAGCCCCGGGACCCGGGGAGGCCCCTACAATGAGCAGTTCTTC CASSPGTRGGPYNEQFF . TRBJ2-1 TRBV7-9 once
TGTGCCAGCAGCTTGGGGACAGGGATAGGTGAGCAGTACTTC CASSLGTGIGEQYF TRBD1 TRBJ2-7 TRBV5-5 .
TGCGCCAGCAGCCAAGACGAGCGGGGAGAAGATACGCAGTATTTT CASSQDERGEDTQYF TRBD2 TRBJ2-3 TRBV4-1 few
TGCAGCTCTAGGGGGGGCCGCGATGGAGCTTTCTTT CSSRGGRDGAFF . TRBJ1-1 TRBV29-1 .
TGTGCCAGCTCACCAGGTCGGGCCCCAGATACGCAGTATTTT CASSPGRAPDTQYF . TRBJ2-3 TRBV18 .
TGCGCCAGCAGCTTACAGGGGGCAGGATACGAGCAGTACTTC CASSLQGAGYEQYF TRBD1 TRBJ2-7 TRBV5-1 .
TGTGCCAGCTCACCGTATGCAGGGAAGGTCACCGGGGAGCTGTTTTTT CASSPYAGKVTGELFF . TRBJ2-2 TRBV18 .
TGTGCCAGCAGCTTAGATCCGGGGCGCGGCTATGGCTACACCTTC CASSLDPGRGYGYTF . TRBJ1-2 TRBV7-2 .
TGTGCCAGCTCACCACCGGGGGGTTGGAACACTGAAGCTTTCTTT CASSPPGGWNTEAFF . TRBJ1-1 TRBV18 few
TGTGCCAGCAGCTGGGGAGTATCCCCCCGCAATGAGCAGTTCTTC CASSWGVSPRNEQFF . TRBJ2-1 TRBV7-6 .
TGCGCCAGCAGCCCACAGGGTATGGATTATGGCTACACCTTC CASSPQGMDYGYTF . TRBJ1-2 TRBV5-1 .
TGTGCCAGCAGTTTAAGGGCAGGGGACGAAAAACTGTTTTTT CASSLRAGDEKLFF . TRBJ1-4 TRBV27 .
TGTGCCTGGAGTCCTCGAGGTAGCGGGATGGGTGAGCAGTTCTTC CAWSPRGSGMGEQFF TRBD2 TRBJ2-1 TRBV30 .
TGCGCCAGCAGCTTGGAGGGTGGGGACAATCAGCCCCAGCATTTT CASSLEGGDNQPQHF . TRBJ1-5 TRBV5-1 .
TGTGCCAGCAGCCTACCCCCGACTAGCGGGAGGGCCGTAGATACGCAGTATTTT CASSLPPTSGRAVDTQYF TRBD2 TRBJ2-3 TRBV7-9 .
TGTGCCAGCAGAATAGCGGGAGGCGAGCAGTACTTC CASRIAGGEQYF TRBD2 TRBJ2-7 TRBV5-4 .
TGTGCCAGCTCAACCACAGGGATGAACACTGAAGCTTTCTTT CASSTTGMNTEAFF . TRBJ1-1 TRBV18 .
TGTGCCAGCAGCTTAGAGGGACAGGGGGTGGGCCTTGGCTACACCTTC CASSLEGQGVGLGYTF TRBD1 TRBJ1-2 TRBV7-8 .
TGCGCCAGCAGCTTGGAAGGGAACGAGCAGTACTTC CASSLEGNEQYF . TRBJ2-7 TRBV5-1 once
TGTGCCAGCAGTTGGGCGGGGCGAAACTACGAGCAGTACTTC CASSWAGRNYEQYF . TRBJ2-7 TRBV28 medium-sized
TGTGCCAGCAGTGTACCCTCTGGGGCCAACGTCCTGACTTTC CASSVPSGANVLTF . TRBJ2-6 TRBV2 .
TGTGCCAGCAGCCCAACCGGACTAGCGGCTTCCTACGAGCAGTACTTC CASSPTGLAASYEQYF TRBD2 TRBJ2-7 TRBV7-2 .
TGTGCCACCAGCGACGGACAGGGGGGCCCAGATACGCAGTATTTT CATSDGQGGPDTQYF TRBD1 TRBJ2-3 TRBV15 .
TGCGCCAGCAGCCCCCAGGGTAGCACTGAAGCTTTCTTT CASSPQGSTEAFF . TRBJ1-1 TRBV5-1 .
TGTGCCAGCAGTGCGGGCAGCCCGGGCAATCAGCCCCAGCATTTT CASSAGSPGNQPQHF . TRBJ1-5 TRBV2 few
TGTGCCAGTAGCCCAGCGGTGGCAGGGAGGAAACTGTTTTTT CASSPAVAGRKLFF . TRBJ1-4 TRBV19 .
TGTGCCAGCAGCTTAGAGGTGCGGGTGAACGAGCAGTACTTC CASSLEVRVNEQYF . TRBJ2-7 TRBV7-2 .
TGTGCCAGCAGCCCGTCAGACAGGCGTGTCCCTAGCTCCTACAATGAGCAGTTCTTC CASSPSDRRVPSSYNEQFF . TRBJ2-1 TRBV7-9 .
TGCGCCAGCAGCCTGCAGCCGGGGGCCCCGGCGGGGACCCAGTACTTC CASSLQPGAPAGTQYF . TRBJ2-5 TRBV5-1 .
TGTGCCAGCAGCTTAGTAGGCTGGACTAAGCAGTACTTC CASSLVGWTKQYF . TRBJ2-7 TRBV11-2 .
TGTGCCAGCAGCTTATCACAGGGGCCTAACTACGAGCAGTACTTC CASSLSQGPNYEQYF TRBD1 TRBJ2-7 TRBV7-2 .
TGCGCCAGCAGCCCGGGACACCAAGAGACCCAGTACTTC CASSPGHQETQYF . TRBJ2-5 TRBV5-1 .
TGTGCCAGCACCTTGGAAAGGTCCTACAATGAGCAGTTCTTC CASTLERSYNEQFF . TRBJ2-1 TRBV2 few